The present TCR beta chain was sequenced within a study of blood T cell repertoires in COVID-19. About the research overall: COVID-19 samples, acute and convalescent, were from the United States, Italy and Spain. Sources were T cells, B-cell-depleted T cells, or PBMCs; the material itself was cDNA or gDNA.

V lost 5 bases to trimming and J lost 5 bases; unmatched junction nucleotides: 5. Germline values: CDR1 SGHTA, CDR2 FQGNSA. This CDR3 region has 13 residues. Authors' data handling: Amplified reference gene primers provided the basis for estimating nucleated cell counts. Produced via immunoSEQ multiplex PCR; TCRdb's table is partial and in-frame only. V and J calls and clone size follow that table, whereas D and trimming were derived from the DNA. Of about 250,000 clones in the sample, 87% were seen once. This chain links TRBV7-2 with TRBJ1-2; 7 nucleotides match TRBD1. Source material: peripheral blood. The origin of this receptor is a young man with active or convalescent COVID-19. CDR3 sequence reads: CASSQSGGYGYTF. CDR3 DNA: TGTGCCAGCAGCCAATCAGGGGGGTATGGCTACACCTTC.